The 13 T cell receptor beta chains presented below share a single source sample, sequenced in a study of cytomegalovirus exposure and HLA in healthy donors. The PCR employed 60 Vbeta primers together with 13 Jbeta primers. Method: immunoSEQ multiplex PCR; TCRdb's copy keeps in-frame clones and lacks some. The sample shows 90,000 to 120,000 clones, roughly three fifths of them seen only once. Sequencing was carried out using PBMCs. These receptors were collected from a man aged 30 to 45 in good health and CMV-seropositive.

This clone was seen only once. J is TRBJ1-6 and V is TRBV5-1, with D perhaps matching TRBD1 (6 bases). V dropped 4 bases and J dropped 4 bases, with 15 bases sitting between them. The CDR3 runs 16 residues. Looked up from germline, CDR1 is SGHRS and CDR2 is YFSETQ. The CDR3 sequence is CASSKNAGDYNSPLHF. The CDR3 bases are TGCGCCAGCAGCAAGAATGCAGGGGATTATAATTCACCCCTCCACTTT.

This rearrangement joins TRBV5-6 to TRBJ1-4, with D possibly being TRBD1 (5 bases). Trimming shortened V by 1 base and J by 7 bases, and 8 bases separated the two germline ends. The CDR3 length is 13 residues. CDR1 and CDR2 from the germline V gene are SGHDT and YYEEEE. In nucleotides, the CDR3 is TGTGCCAGCAGCTTGTGGCAGGGTGAAAAACTGTTTTTT. Amino acid sequence: CASSLWQGEKLFF.

This clone is a singleton in its sample. The genes are TRBV5-1 and TRBJ1-1, with D possibly matching TRBD1 (5 bases). Trimming stripped 0 bases from V and 0 bases from J, with 12 bases between. CDR3 size: 16 residues. CDR1 and CDR2 from the germline V gene are SGHRS and YFSETQ. The CDR3 DNA reads TGCGCCAGCAGCTTGGGCGGGAAGGGGTTGAACACTGAAGCTTTCTTT. Translation gives CASSLGGKGLNTEAFF.

This clone was observed a handful of times. The chain is built from TRBV10-3 and TRBJ1-1, with 9 nucleotides matching TRBD1. The CDR3 is 15 residues long. Germline V gene sequence: CDR1 ENHRY, CDR2 SYGVKD. V lost 0 bases and J lost 3; bases outside the gene matches: 2. CDR3 protein: CAISESRTGDTEAFF. The CDR3 bases are TGTGCCATCAGTGAGTCACGGACAGGGGACACTGAAGCTTTCTTT.

This clone showed up just a few times. The chain couples TRBV6-1 to TRBJ2-7, with D possibly matching TRBD1 (6 bases). Germline V CDR1 and CDR2: MNHNS, SASEGT. The CDR3 has 12 residues. V lost 7 bases and J lost 0, with 7 bases in between. Here the CDR3 reads CASTDSSYEQYF. The CDR3 coding sequence is TGTGCCAGCACGGACAGCTCCTACGAGCAGTACTTC.

Only a few counts were recorded for this clone. This rearrangement joins TRBV5-1 to TRBJ2-7, with 8 bases aligning to TRBD2. This CDR3 spans 14 amino acids. Germline CDR1 SGHRS, CDR2 YFSETQ. The ends lost 0 bases at V and 2 bases at J; junction bases unmatched: 1. CDR3: CASSLDSGAYEQYF. The CDR3 bases are TGCGCCAGCAGCTTGGATAGCGGGGCCTACGAGCAGTACTTC.

This clone was seen a handful of times. This CDR3 is CASSVGVAETQYF. The CDR3 DNA reads as TGTGCCAGCAGCGTCGGGGTTGCAGAGACCCAGTACTTC. The chain has TRBV9 and TRBJ2-5; TRBD2 is a possible D gene (5 bases). This CDR3 is built from 13 residues. V lost 2 bases and J lost 4, with 9 bases in between. Germline V gene data show CDR1 as SGDLS and CDR2 as YYNGEE.

A few counts support this clone. The rearrangement links TRBV2 to TRBJ1-2, with a weak D call TRBD1 (5 bases). Germline assignment: CDR1 SNHLY and CDR2 FYNNEI. V shed 6 bases and J shed 4 bases, with 12 bases lying between them. The CDR3 is 13 residues long. The CDR3 loop is CASRRRQGYGYTF. CDR3 bases: TGTGCCAGCAGGAGGCGGCAGGGCTATGGCTACACCTTC. The full variable domain, in which reference TRBV2 and TRBJ1-2 provide the parts outside the CDR3, is EPEVTQTPSHQVTQMGQEVILRCVPISNHLYFYWYRQILGQKVEFLVSFYNNEISEKSEIFDDQFSVERPDGSNFTLKIRSTKLEDSAMYFCASRRRQGYGYTFGSGTRLTVV.

This clone occurred a few times. The V call is TRBV7-2, the J call TRBJ2-3; 8 bases fit TRBD1. The V and J ends lost 1 base and 2 bases, in that order; junction bases with no gene match: 5. This CDR3 region has 16 residues. Germline assignment: CDR1 SGHTA and CDR2 FQGNSA. CDR3 sequence (DNA): TGTGCCAGCAGCTTAGGAGGACAGGGATACACAGATACGCAGTATTTT. This translates into CASSLGGQGYTDTQYF.

V usage is TRBV6-1 and J usage is TRBJ1-5; no clear D gene. Trimming left V 5 bases short and J 3 bases short, with 8 bases between. CDR1 and CDR2 from the germline V gene are MNHNS and SASEGT. The CDR3 is 13 amino acids. The CDR3 loop is CASSSSINQPQHF. The CDR3 DNA sequence: TGTGCCAGCAGTTCCTCTATCAATCAGCCCCAGCATTTT.

The chain couples TRBV10-3 to TRBJ2-2; D uncertain. CDR1 and CDR2 from the germline V gene are ENHRY and SYGVKD. V was cut by 5 bases and J by 0 bases, with 10 bases left in between. The CDR3 consists of 15 residues. The CDR3 region is CAISKAVTNTGELFF. The CDR3 coding sequence is TGTGCCATCAGTAAAGCCGTGACGAACACCGGGGAGCTGTTTTTT.

The chain joins TRBV25-1 to TRBJ2-6, with TRBD1 matching over 7 bases. From germline, CDR1 is MGHDK and CDR2 SYGVNS. This CDR3 is built from 17 residues. V was pared by 4 bases and J by 3 bases, with 9 bases of the junction left unmatched. In DNA, the CDR3 is TGTGCCAGCAGTGGTAACCAGGGGGATGGTGGGGCCAACGTCCTGACTTTC. Its protein product is CASSGNQGDGGANVLTF. The variable domain in full, with the rest retrieved from reference TRBV25-1 and TRBJ2-6, is EADIYQTPRYLVIGTGKKITLECSQTMGHDKMYWYQQDPGMELHLIHYSYGVNSTEKGDLSSESTVSRIRTEHFPLTLESARPSHTSQYLCASSGNQGDGGANVLTFGAGSRLTVL.

The chain links TRBV4-1 to TRBJ2-3, with 11 nucleotides matching TRBD2. CDR3 length: 16 amino acids. V lost 0 bases, J lost 2 bases, and 1 base stayed unmatched. The germline gives CDR1 MGHRA, CDR2 YSYEKL. CDR3 in DNA: TGCGCCAGCAGCCAAGAGGGACTAGCGGCCACAGATACGCAGTATTTT. Protein: CASSQEGLAATDTQYF.